The T cell receptor beta chain under discussion was sequenced for a study of blood T cells in healthy people across ages. A second about 6 to 12 cycle PCR used barcoded and J-beta primers. TCRdb recomputed calls from the 5' RACE reads with MiXCR, one row per CDR3 protein. The data contain about 1.6 million distinct CDR3 sequences, 30% to 40% of them singletons. Total RNA was isolated from each sample in quantities of at least 6 micrograms. The clonotype was recovered from a woman under 40 in good health. The specimen was blood.

CDR3 region: CASSHPRAGANVLTF. CDR3 nucleotide sequence: TGTGCCAGCAGCCACCCCCGGGCTGGGGCCAACGTCCTGACTTTC. J is TRBJ2-6 and V is TRBV28; D gene ambiguous. V lost 6 bases and J 2 bases, leaving 11 bases between the germline ends. Germline V lookup: CDR1 MDHEN, CDR2 SYDVKM. The CDR3 is 15 amino acids.